The rows below give T cell receptor beta chains drawn from one sample of a study of CD8 T cells in ankylosing spondylitis. TCRdb independently ran MiXCR on the 5' RACE reads; one entry per CDR3 protein. The table has some 700,000 distinct CDR3 sequences, 15% to 20% seen once; the top ten hold around 19%. The source material was blood, either unsorted or a sorted T cell fraction (not recorded which). Every receptor here comes from a male donor with ankylosing spondylitis. Both conserved end residues are part of each CDR3. Each record gives: V gene, J gene, D gene, clone size, CDR3 protein, CDR3 DNA. The D gene is left open where the match is weak. The size field is filled for only some rows; it gives once, few, many or a size class.

V: TRBV29-1
J: TRBJ1-2
D: NA
size: NA
CDR3: CSADTPYGYTF
DNA: TGCAGCGCTGACACCCCCTATGGCTACACCTTC

V: TRBV29-1
J: TRBJ2-7
D: NA
size: NA
CDR3: CSDPPPHTDEQYF
DNA: TGCAGCGACCCTCCCCCACACACCGACGAGCAGTACTTC

V: TRBV6-5
J: TRBJ1-2
D: NA
size: NA
CDR3: CASSQSRWANYGYTF
DNA: TGTGCCAGCAGTCAATCGAGGTGGGCCAACTATGGCTACACCTTC

V: TRBV30
J: TRBJ2-7
D: TRBD1
size: few
CDR3: CAWSKGQAYEQYF
DNA: TGTGCCTGGAGTAAGGGACAGGCCTACGAGCAGTACTTC

V: TRBV21-1
J: TRBJ1-2
D: NA
size: NA
CDR3: CASHLDRANGYTF
DNA: TGTGCCAGCCACTTAGACAGGGCGAATGGCTACACCTTC

V: TRBV20-1
J: TRBJ2-7
D: NA
size: NA
CDR3: CSARGPGLTGEQYF
DNA: TGCAGTGCTAGAGGACCTGGGCTAACCGGAGAGCAGTACTTC

V: TRBV5-1
J: TRBJ2-3
D: NA
size: NA
CDR3: CASTLGTSTDTQYF
DNA: TGCGCCAGCACCCTCGGGACTAGCACAGATACGCAGTATTTT

V: TRBV29-1
J: TRBJ2-7
D: NA
size: few
CDR3: CSVGADRYEQYF
DNA: TGCAGCGTTGGGGCGGATAGGTACGAGCAGTACTTC

V: TRBV28
J: TRBJ1-2
D: NA
size: few
CDR3: CASSLHREGYGYTF
DNA: TGTGCCAGCAGTTTACACAGGGAAGGCTATGGCTACACCTTC

V: TRBV20-1
J: TRBJ2-3
D: TRBD1
size: NA
CDR3: CSAYGQGDPTDTQYF
DNA: TGCAGTGCTTACGGACAGGGGGACCCCACAGATACGCAGTATTTT

V: TRBV10-3
J: TRBJ2-7
D: NA
size: few
CDR3: CAISGRQSAYEQYF
DNA: TGTGCCATCAGTGGTCGGCAGAGCGCTTACGAGCAGTACTTC

V: TRBV11-2
J: TRBJ1-1
D: TRBD1
size: few
CDR3: CASSLPPGTGSLANTEAFF
DNA: TGTGCCAGCAGCCTTCCCCCGGGGACAGGGAGTCTGGCGAACACTGAAGCTTTCTTT

V: TRBV4-2
J: TRBJ1-2
D: TRBD1
size: NA
CDR3: CASSQGTGTGGANYGYTF
DNA: TGTGCCAGCAGCCAGGGAACCGGGACAGGGGGCGCAAACTATGGCTACACCTTC

V: TRBV11-2
J: TRBJ2-6
D: NA
size: NA
CDR3: CASSLDALRANVLTF
DNA: TGTGCCAGCAGCTTAGACGCCCTCAGGGCCAACGTCCTGACTTTC

V: TRBV9
J: TRBJ2-1
D: TRBD2
size: NA
CDR3: CASSERLAGEGNNEQFF
DNA: TGTGCCAGCAGCGAAAGACTAGCGGGAGAAGGGAACAATGAGCAGTTCTTC

V: TRBV20-1
J: TRBJ2-5
D: NA
size: NA
CDR3: CSARKAGETQYF
DNA: TGCAGTGCTAGGAAGGCAGGGGAGACCCAGTACTTC

V: TRBV18
J: TRBJ2-1
D: TRBD2
size: NA
CDR3: CASSPSGGVIYNEQFF
DNA: TGTGCCAGCTCACCAAGCGGGGGGGTAATCTACAATGAGCAGTTCTTC